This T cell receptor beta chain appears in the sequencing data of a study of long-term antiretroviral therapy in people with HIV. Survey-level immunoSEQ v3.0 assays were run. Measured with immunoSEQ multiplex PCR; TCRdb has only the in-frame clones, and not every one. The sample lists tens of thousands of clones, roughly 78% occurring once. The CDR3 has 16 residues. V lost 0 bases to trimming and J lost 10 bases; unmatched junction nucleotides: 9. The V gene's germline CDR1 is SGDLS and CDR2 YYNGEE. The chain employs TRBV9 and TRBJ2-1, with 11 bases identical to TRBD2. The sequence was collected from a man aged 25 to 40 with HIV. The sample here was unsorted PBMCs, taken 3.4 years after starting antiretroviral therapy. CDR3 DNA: TGTGCCAGCAGCGTAGCAGGTAGCGGGAGGGCGGGGGAGCAGTTCTTC. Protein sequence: CASSVAGSGRAGEQFF.